This T cell receptor (beta chain) stems from a study of blood T cell repertoires in COVID-19. The assay was immunoSEQ multiplex PCR, and TCRdb's table has in-frame clones only and misses some. The sample holds 450,000 to 600,000 clones, about 85% seen once. Germline V gene data show CDR1 as SGHRS and CDR2 as YFSETQ. This CDR3 has 15 amino acids. V was trimmed by 4 bases and J by 3 bases, leaving 11 bases between them. Recovery among Cohort 3 donors was established by two negative PCRs, clearance, or symptom resolution. The V gene is TRBV5-1, the J gene TRBJ2-6; D is perhaps TRBD1 (6 bases). The sequence was collected from a woman under 30 who had recovered from COVID-19. Sequencing was carried out using PBMCs or T cells enriched from blood (not recorded which). The CDR3 loop reads CASSQGTYGANVLTF. CDR3 in DNA: TGCGCCAGCAGCCAGGGGACGTATGGGGCCAACGTCCTGACTTTC.